Given below is one TCR beta chain in context. Its antigen is unidentified. This specimen belongs to a study of cytomegalovirus exposure and HLA in healthy donors. CDR3 length equals 17 residues. Germline V gene data show CDR1 as SEHNR and CDR2 as FQNEAQ (reference sequence). Germline trimming cut 3 bases from V and 1 base from J; bases unmatched to any gene: 3. This table comes from immunoSEQ multiplex PCR, and its TCRdb copy is limited to in-frame clones, with some not included. Of some 190,000 clones listed, roughly 86% are singletons. Study-level results: Reports credit the classifier with highly specific, highly sensitive diagnosis of cytomegalovirus status.

This clonotype originated in a woman aged 18-29 years in good health and CMV-seronegative. Input material: PBMCs. The chain links TRBV7-9 to TRBJ2-6; TRBD1 matches 10 bases. The CDR3 protein is CASSLAGQGSGANVLTF. As DNA, the CDR3 is TGTGCCAGCAGCTTGGCGGGACAGGGGTCTGGGGCCAACGTCCTGACTTTC.